This is a list of T cell receptor beta chains from one sample in a study of blood T cells in healthy people across ages. One entry per CDR3 protein results from TCRdb running MiXCR on the 5' RACE reads. The sample holds about 640,000 distinct CDR3 sequences; about 54% are singletons and the top ten take 30% to 45%. The sequencing input was blood. These receptors were taken from a man aged 55-75 years in good health. Both conserved end residues are part of each CDR3. A D gene is named only where the DNA matches it firmly. Size values are once, few and many counts, or a class for expanded clones, and some rows have none.

j_call d_call clone_size v_call cdr3_nt cdr3_aa
TRBJ2-3 - once TRBV5-1 TGCGCCAGCAGCTTGGCCCCCACAGGGACCACAGATACGCAGTATTTT CASSLAPTGTTDTQYF
TRBJ2-1 - few TRBV5-1 TGCGCCAGCAGCTTGGCCGGCGGGACCTATTACAATGAGCAGTTCTTC CASSLAGGTYYNEQFF
TRBJ1-1 - - TRBV12-3/TRBV12-4 TGTGCCAGCAGTCCGACAGAGACTGAAGCTTTCTTT CASSPTETEAFF
TRBJ2-3 TRBD1 - TRBV10-3 TGTGCCATCAGTGCCGGCAGGGGGACAGATACGCAGTATTTT CAISAGRGTDTQYF
TRBJ2-6 - few TRBV12-3/TRBV12-4 TGTGCCAGCAGTTTCAGGGCTACTCGGTCTGGGGCCAACGTCCTGACTTTC CASSFRATRSGANVLTF
TRBJ2-7 TRBD1 many TRBV27 TGTGCCAGCAGACCCGGGACAGGGGGCTACGAGCAGTACTTC CASRPGTGGYEQYF
TRBJ2-7 - - TRBV20-1 TGCAGTGCTAGACGGGACGGCTACGAGCAGTACTTC CSARRDGYEQYF
TRBJ1-1 TRBD1 - TRBV3-1 TGTGCCAGCAGCCAGACAGGGGGTGAAGCTTTCTTT CASSQTGGEAFF
TRBJ1-2 - - TRBV7-2 TGTGCCAGCAGCTTACAGTATTCTGGCTACACCTTC CASSLQYSGYTF
TRBJ2-7 - - TRBV7-9 TGTGCCAGCAGTCTAAGGGGGACAATGTCCTACGAGCAGTACTTC CASSLRGTMSYEQYF
TRBJ1-4 - - TRBV20-1 TGCAGTGCTAGCCCACTTTCCCGACAGAGCCCAGGAGGTGAAAAACTGTTTTTT CSASPLSRQSPGGEKLFF
TRBJ1-1 - - TRBV5-1 TGCGCCAGCAGCTTGGGTCCGGGCGCCACTGAAGCTTTCTTT CASSLGPGATEAFF
TRBJ2-2 - - TRBV6-2/TRBV6-3 TGTGCCAGCAGTTACTCGGGTCAGGAGAACACCGGGGAGCTGTTTTTT CASSYSGQENTGELFF
TRBJ2-7 - few TRBV10-2 TGCGCCAGCAGTGAACCGGGACACGCATACGAGCAGTACTTC CASSEPGHAYEQYF
TRBJ1-6 - few TRBV5-1 TGCGCCAGCAGCTTGGGGGACGGCCAGGGATCTTCACCCCTCCACTTT CASSLGDGQGSSPLHF
TRBJ2-2 - few TRBV15 TGTGCCACCGGCCCAGGGGGGACTTTCGATTTCACCGGGGAGCTGTTTTTT CATGPGGTFDFTGELFF
TRBJ1-6 TRBD1 - TRBV7-2 TGTGCCAGCAGCTGGGGGACAGGGTACTCACCCCTCCACTTT CASSWGTGYSPLHF
TRBJ2-3 TRBD2 once TRBV6-6 TGTGCCAGCGGCTTAGCGGGGGGGCCGAATACGCAGTATTTT CASGLAGGPNTQYF
TRBJ1-6 TRBD1 - TRBV5-1 TGCGCCAGCAGCTTTCGAGGACAGGGGGCCGCACCCCTCCACTTT CASSFRGQGAAPLHF
TRBJ2-7 - - TRBV7-2 TGTGCCAGCAGCCAAGCCGGGACGGGGGCCTACGAGCAGTACTTC CASSQAGTGAYEQYF
TRBJ1-4 - few TRBV11-2 TGTGCCAGCAGCTTAGTAGGAGGCGCCCTCAATGAAAAACTGTTTTTT CASSLVGGALNEKLFF
TRBJ2-7 TRBD1 few TRBV4-1 TGCGCCAGCAGCCAAAAATGGGGGACAGGTACCCACCTACCCTCCTACGAGCAGTACTTC CASSQKWGTGTHLPSYEQYF
TRBJ2-1 TRBD1 few TRBV20-1 TGCAGTGCCGCTAACCCTTGGGACAGCTCCTACAATGAGCAGTTCTTC CSAANPWDSSYNEQFF
TRBJ2-5 TRBD2 - TRBV11-2 TGTGCCAGCAGCTTAGGGGCGACCGGGGGGAGAGGAGAGACCCAGTACTTC CASSLGATGGRGETQYF
TRBJ2-3 - - TRBV10-3 TGTGCCATCAAAGGGATTGTGACAGATACGCAGTATTTT CAIKGIVTDTQYF
TRBJ2-1 TRBD2 - TRBV5-1 TGCGCCAGCAGCTTCGGGGGGGACTCCTACAATGAGCAGTTCTTC CASSFGGDSYNEQFF
TRBJ2-5 TRBD2 - TRBV5-1 TGCGCCAGCAGCTTGGAAGCGGGAGAAGAGACCCAGTACTTC CASSLEAGEETQYF
TRBJ2-7 - once TRBV11-2 TGTGCCAGCAGCTTAGATCGGGCACAGCAGTACTTC CASSLDRAQQYF
TRBJ2-7 - - TRBV2 TGTGCCAGCAGTGTAGCTGCCCTCTACGAGCAGTACTTC CASSVAALYEQYF
TRBJ2-7 TRBD2 many TRBV20-1 TGCAGTGTTGGCATGGGAGGGTCCTACGAGCAGTACTTC CSVGMGGSYEQYF
TRBJ2-5 - few TRBV9 TGTGCCAGCAGCGCAGACAGATCCCAAGAGACCCAGTACTTC CASSADRSQETQYF
TRBJ2-1 - few TRBV20-1 TGCAGTGCTAGAGATACCGGGACCCTAAGGAATGAGCAGTTCTTC CSARDTGTLRNEQFF
TRBJ2-1 TRBD1 once TRBV11-3 TGTGCCAGCAGCTTAGGTCGGCAGGGGGCGGATGAGCAGTTCTTC CASSLGRQGADEQFF
TRBJ1-5 - - TRBV5-1 TGCGCCAACAGCTTGGAGGGTCACCGCAATCAGCCCCAGCATTTT CANSLEGHRNQPQHF
TRBJ2-1 - - TRBV5-1 TGCGCCAGCAGCTTTGGCGAGGGACTTGGTAGCAATGAGCAGTTCTTC CASSFGEGLGSNEQFF
TRBJ1-6 - - TRBV20-1 TGCAGTGCAGGCAGGCAAGCCTCACCCCTCCACTTT CSAGRQASPLHF
TRBJ1-6 TRBD1 - TRBV6-5 TGTGCCAGCAGTTACTCGATAGGTACAGGGGGAAATTCACCCCTCCACTTT CASSYSIGTGGNSPLHF
TRBJ1-2 - - TRBV7-8 TGTGCCAGCAGCTTAGAGGGCGGCCCGGGGGGCTACACCTTC CASSLEGGPGGYTF
TRBJ2-7 - - TRBV10-3 TGTGCCATCAGTGAGTCTGCGACCTACGAGCAGTACTTC CAISESATYEQYF
TRBJ2-1 - few TRBV28 TGTGCCAGCAGTTTAGGGGCTAGTCCCTACAATGAGCAGTTCTTC CASSLGASPYNEQFF
TRBJ2-3 - - TRBV2 TGTGCCAGCAGGTCCGGACAGATTAGCACAGATACGCAGTATTTT CASRSGQISTDTQYF
TRBJ2-4 - - TRBV15 TGTGCCACCAGCAGAGGTGCGGGACAGCCCTTCACAGAGCAGTACTTC CATSRGAGQPFTEQYF
TRBJ2-1 TRBD2 few TRBV29-1 TGCAGCGTTGAAGATCGGACTAGCGGGGGGGCCAGCTCCTACAATGAGCAGTTCTTC CSVEDRTSGGASSYNEQFF
TRBJ2-1 TRBD1 - TRBV5-1 TGCGCCAGCAGCTCCGACCCGACAGGGGAGGACAATGAGCAGTTCTTC CASSSDPTGEDNEQFF
TRBJ2-5 TRBD2 - TRBV20-1 TGCAGTGCTAGAGATCTGCGTAGCGGGGGGACTCTCCAAGAGACCCAGTACTTC CSARDLRSGGTLQETQYF
TRBJ2-1 - - TRBV6-1 TGTGCCAGCAGTGTGGACGGCCGCTACAATGAGCAGTTCTTC CASSVDGRYNEQFF
TRBJ2-1 - - TRBV4-1 TGCGCCAGCAGCCCCCGACGGAGGAATGAGCAGTTCTTC CASSPRRRNEQFF
TRBJ2-7 TRBD1 - TRBV18 TGTGCCAGCTCGAAAGGGACAGGGGGCGGCTACGAGCAGTACTTC CASSKGTGGGYEQYF
TRBJ2-7 - few TRBV6-5 TGTGCCAGCAGCTCAGATAGAAAGGGGAACTACGAGCAGTACTTC CASSSDRKGNYEQYF
TRBJ2-3 - - TRBV5-1 TGCGCCAGCAGCTTCGACTCTGAAGGTACAGATACGCAGTATTTT CASSFDSEGTDTQYF
TRBJ2-7 - - TRBV6-6 TGTGCCAGCAGTCCGAGCCCCTTCTCCTACGAGCAGTACTTC CASSPSPFSYEQYF
TRBJ2-3 TRBD1 - TRBV28 TGTGCCAGCAGTAAAAACACAGGGGCAGATACGCAGTATTTT CASSKNTGADTQYF
TRBJ2-6 TRBD1 - TRBV2 TGTGCCGGTACAGGGGTTGGGGCCAACGTCCTGACTTTC CAGTGVGANVLTF
TRBJ2-5 - - TRBV24-1 TGTGCCACCAGTGATTCCACGACAGGAGGAGAGACCCAGTACTTC CATSDSTTGGETQYF